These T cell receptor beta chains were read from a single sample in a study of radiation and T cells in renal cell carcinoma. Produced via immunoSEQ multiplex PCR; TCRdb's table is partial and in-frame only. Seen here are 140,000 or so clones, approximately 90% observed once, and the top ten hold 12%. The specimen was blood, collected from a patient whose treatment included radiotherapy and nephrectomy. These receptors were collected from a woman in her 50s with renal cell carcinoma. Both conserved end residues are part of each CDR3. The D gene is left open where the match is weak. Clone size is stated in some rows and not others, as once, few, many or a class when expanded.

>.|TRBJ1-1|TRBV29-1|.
CSVEVVNTEAFF
TGCAGCGTTGAAGTCGTGAACACTGAGGCTTTCTTT
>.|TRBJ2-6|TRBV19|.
CASSRVSGGMAGANVLTF
TGTGCCAGTAGTAGGGTGTCTGGGGGTATGGCTGGGGCCAACGTCCTGACTTTC
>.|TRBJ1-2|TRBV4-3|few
CASSQEKADYGYTF
TGCGCCAGCAGCCAAGAAAAGGCCGACTATGGCTACACCTTC
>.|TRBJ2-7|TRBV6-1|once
CASSEGGGPNEQYF
TGTGCCAGCAGTGAAGGGGGGGGGCCGAACGAGCAGTACTTC
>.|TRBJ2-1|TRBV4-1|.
CASSQYPRTGSSYNEQFF
TGCGCCAGCAGCCAATATCCCCGGACCGGGAGCTCCTACAATGAGCAGTTCTTC
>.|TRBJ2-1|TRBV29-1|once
CSVLPGAFNEQFF
TGCAGCGTTCTACCCGGGGCCTTCAATGAGCAGTTCTTC
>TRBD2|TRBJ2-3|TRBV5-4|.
CASSLWRGAGDTQYF
TGTGCCAGCAGCTTGTGGCGGGGGGCGGGGGATACGCAGTATTTT
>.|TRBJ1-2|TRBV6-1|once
CASKQVNYGYTF
TGTGCCAGCAAACAGGTTAACTATGGCTACACCTTC
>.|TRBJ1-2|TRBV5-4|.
CASSLDPASGYGYTF
TGTGCCAGCAGCTTGGATCCAGCCTCAGGCTATGGCTACACCTTC
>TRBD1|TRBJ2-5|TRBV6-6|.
CASTLDRKETQYF
TGTGCCAGCACCCTGGACAGGAAAGAGACCCAGTACTTC
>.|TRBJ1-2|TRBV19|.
CASSISARGARNYGYTF
TGTGCCAGTAGTATATCGGCTCGGGGGGCACGGAACTATGGCTACACCTTC
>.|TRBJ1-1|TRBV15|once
CATSRGYFNTEAFF
TGTGCCACCAGCAGGGGGTATTTCAACACTGAAGCTTTCTTT
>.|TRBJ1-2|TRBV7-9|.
CASSRTGTHGYTF
TGTGCCAGCAGTCGTACAGGGACTCATGGCTACACCTTC
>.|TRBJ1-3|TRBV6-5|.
CASSPDRFSGNTIYF
TGTGCCAGCAGCCCCGACCGTTTCTCTGGAAACACCATATATTTT
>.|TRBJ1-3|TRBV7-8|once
CASSYGVGPSGGNTIYF
TGTGCCAGCAGCTACGGGGTGGGTCCCTCAGGTGGAAACACCATATATTTT
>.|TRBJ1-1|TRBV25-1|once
CASSERTRGTEAFF
TGTGCCAGCAGCGAAAGGACACGAGGGACTGAAGCTTTCTTT
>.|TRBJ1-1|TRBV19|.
CASGGGHLNTEAFF
TGTGCCAGTGGGGGGGGCCACCTGAACACTGAAGCTTTCTTT
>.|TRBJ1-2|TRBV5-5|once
CASSFEGSNYGYTF
TGTGCCAGCAGCTTTGAAGGCAGTAACTATGGCTACACCTTC
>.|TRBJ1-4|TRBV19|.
CASSIVAGTTNEKLFF
TGTGCCAGTAGTATAGTGGCGGGTACAACTAATGAAAAACTGTTTTTT
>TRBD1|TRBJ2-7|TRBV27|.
CASSLGDRGYEQYF
TGTGCCAGCAGTTTAGGGGACAGGGGTTACGAGCAGTACTTC
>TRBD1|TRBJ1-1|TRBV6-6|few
CASREGGNTEAFF
TGTGCCAGCAGGGAAGGGGGCAACACTGAAGCTTTCTTT
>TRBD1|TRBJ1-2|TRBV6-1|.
CASSEWAGGGYTF
TGTGCCAGCAGTGAATGGGCAGGGGGAGGCTACACCTTC
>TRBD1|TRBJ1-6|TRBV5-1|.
CASSVPSGTGGSPLHF
TGCGCCAGCAGCGTACCATCCGGGACAGGGGGCTCACCCCTCCACTTT
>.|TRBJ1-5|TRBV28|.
CASSPQLGRADQPQHF
TGTGCCAGCAGTCCCCAGTTGGGCCGAGCGGATCAGCCCCAGCATTTT
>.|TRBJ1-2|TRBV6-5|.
CASSYLDSYGYTF
TGTGCCAGCAGTTATTTGGACAGCTATGGCTACACCTTC
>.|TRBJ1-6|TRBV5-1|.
CASSLDAADNSPLHF
TGCGCCAGCAGCTTAGACGCAGCGGATAATTCACCCCTCCACTTT
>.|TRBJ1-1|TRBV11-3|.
CASNSLGGDFF
TGTGCCAGCAACTCTTTGGGGGGGGATTTCTTT
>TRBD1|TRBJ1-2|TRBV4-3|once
CASSQEIDRGLYGYTF
TGCGCCAGCAGCCAAGAAATTGACAGGGGGCTCTATGGCTACACCTTC
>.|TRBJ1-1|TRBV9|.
CASSVSVTENTEAFF
TGTGCCAGCAGCGTAAGTGTGACGGAGAACACTGAAGCTTTCTTT
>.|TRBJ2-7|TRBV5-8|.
CASSLVGFGAYEQYF
TGTGCCAGCAGCTTGGTAGGGTTTGGGGCCTACGAGCAGTACTTC
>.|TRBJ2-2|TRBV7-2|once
CASSLDGGQNTGELFF
TGTGCCAGCAGCTTAGACGGGGGGCAGAACACCGGGGAGCTGTTTTTT
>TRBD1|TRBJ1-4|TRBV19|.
CASSIETGRDEKLFF
TGTGCCAGTAGTATAGAGACAGGGCGAGATGAAAAACTGTTTTTT
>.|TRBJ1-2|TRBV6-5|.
CATRGDGYGYTF
TGTGCCACCAGAGGGGATGGATATGGCTACACCTTC
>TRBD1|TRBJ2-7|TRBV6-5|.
CASSSRTGIYEQYF
TGTGCCAGCAGCTCCCGGACAGGGATCTACGAGCAGTACTTC
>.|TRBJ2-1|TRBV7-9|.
CASSAEVRGNEQFF
TGTGCCAGCAGCGCAGAGGTTCGGGGTAATGAGCAGTTCTTC
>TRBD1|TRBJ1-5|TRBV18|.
CASSAQGAKFQPQHF
TGTGCCAGCTCAGCACAGGGGGCGAAATTTCAGCCCCAGCATTTT
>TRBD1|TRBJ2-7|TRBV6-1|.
CASSEALRGGSLEQYF
TGTGCCAGCAGTGAAGCGCTTCGAGGGGGCTCTCTCGAGCAGTACTTC
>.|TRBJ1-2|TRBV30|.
CAWSITREQDYGYTF
TGTGCCTGGAGTATAACAAGGGAACAAGACTATGGCTACACCTTC
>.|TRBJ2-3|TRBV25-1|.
CASSITGIGSTDTQYF
TGTGCCAGCAGCATTACAGGGATTGGGAGCACAGATACGCAGTATTTT
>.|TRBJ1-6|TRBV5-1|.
CASSLRALNSPLHF
TGCGCCAGCAGCCTCAGGGCCTTAAATTCACCCCTCCACTTT